The clone carrying this TCR beta chain was observed a few times. This CDR3 is 15 amino acids long. The germline V gene encodes CDR1 SSHAT and CDR2 FNYEAQ (reference sequence). V lost 2 bases to trimming and J lost 4 bases; unmatched junction nucleotides: 3. Original processing methods: Reference gene primer amplification in the assay estimated nucleated cell counts. The method was immunoSEQ multiplex PCR; TCRdb's version includes in-frame clones alone and lacks a portion of them. The V and J calls and clone size come from that table; D and trimming were worked out from the DNA. The sample includes 100,000 to 120,000 clones, less than 85% seen only once; the top ten take 3% to 4%. These data are taken from a study of blood T cell repertoires in COVID-19. Overall study: The United States, Italy and Spain were the sources of the acute and convalescent COVID-19 samples.

V usage is TRBV7-7 and J usage is TRBJ2-7; TRBD2 agrees at 12 bases. The clonotype originates from a woman at least 80 years old with acute or convalescent COVID-19. Sample: peripheral blood. CDR3 sequence: CASSLLAGGSYEQYF. CDR3 in DNA: TGTGCCAGCAGCTTACTAGCGGGAGGGTCTTACGAGCAGTACTTC.